The TCR beta chain under discussion was sequenced for a study of blood T cells in healthy people across ages. The study's findings and limits: There were more naive CD4+ cells and higher diversity in long-lived donors than in aged donors.

This clonotype turned up a few times. The target antigen is unknown. The junction shows a germline mismatch at one end, possibly a read error. The CDR3 runs 14 residues. The second PCR ran about 7 to 12 cycles with a sample-barcoded 5' primer and J-beta primers. MiXCR was run by TCRdb on the 5' RACE reads, yielding one entry per CDR3 protein. The sample lists about 720,000 distinct CDR3 sequences; around 25% were seen once. The same data also went into a second study, on T cells of mothers and their children. That paper states: Mothers yielded over 9 million CDR3 reads, children approximately 2.8 million each.

The source material was blood. This sequence was found in a boy aged 5-17 years in good health. The V gene is TRBV12-3 or TRBV12-4, the J gene TRBJ2-3; 7 bases fit TRBD1. The CDR3: CANSPTGDTDTQYF. The CDR3 DNA follows: TGTGCCAACAGTCCAACAGGGGACACAGATACGCAGTATTTT.